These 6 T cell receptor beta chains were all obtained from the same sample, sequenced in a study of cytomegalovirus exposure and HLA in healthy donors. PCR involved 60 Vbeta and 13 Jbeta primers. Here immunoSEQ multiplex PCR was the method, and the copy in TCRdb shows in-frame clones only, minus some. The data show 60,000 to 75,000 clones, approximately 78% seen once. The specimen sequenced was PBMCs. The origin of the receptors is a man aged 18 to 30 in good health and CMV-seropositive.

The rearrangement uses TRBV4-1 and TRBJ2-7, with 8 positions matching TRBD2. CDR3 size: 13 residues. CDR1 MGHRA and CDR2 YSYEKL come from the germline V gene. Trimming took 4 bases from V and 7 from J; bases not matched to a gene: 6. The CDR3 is CASSPLAGQEQYF. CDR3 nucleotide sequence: TGCGCCAGCAGCCCCTTAGCGGGGCAAGAGCAGTACTTC.

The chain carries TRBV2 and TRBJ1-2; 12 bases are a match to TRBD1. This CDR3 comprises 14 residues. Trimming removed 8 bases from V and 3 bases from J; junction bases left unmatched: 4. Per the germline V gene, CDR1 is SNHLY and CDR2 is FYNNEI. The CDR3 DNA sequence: TGTGCCAGCGAGGGGACAGGGGGCGACTATGGCTACACCTTC. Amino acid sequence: CASEGTGGDYGYTF.

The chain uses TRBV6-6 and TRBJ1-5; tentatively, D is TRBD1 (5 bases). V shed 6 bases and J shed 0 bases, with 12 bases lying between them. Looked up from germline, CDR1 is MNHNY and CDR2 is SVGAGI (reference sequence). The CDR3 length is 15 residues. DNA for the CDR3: TGTGCCAGCAGGTATACGGGGGATAGCAATCAGCCCCAGCATTTT. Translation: CASRYTGDSNQPQHF.

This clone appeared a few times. The DNA for the CDR3 is TGTGCCAGCAACATAGGGGAAGGATATGGCTACACCTTC. This translates into CASNIGEGYGYTF. The chain has TRBV5-8 and TRBJ1-2; TRBD1 might be the D (5 bases). Trimming shortened V by 6 bases and J by 5 bases, and 14 bases separated the two germline ends. Germline V gives CDR1 SGHTS, CDR2 YDEGEE. CDR3 size: 13 residues.

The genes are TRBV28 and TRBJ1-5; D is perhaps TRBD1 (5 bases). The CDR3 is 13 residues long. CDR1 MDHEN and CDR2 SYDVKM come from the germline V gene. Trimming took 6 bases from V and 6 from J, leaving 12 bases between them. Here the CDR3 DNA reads TGTGCCAGCAGGTCGGACATAGGTCAGCCCCAGCATTTT. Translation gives CASRSDIGQPQHF.

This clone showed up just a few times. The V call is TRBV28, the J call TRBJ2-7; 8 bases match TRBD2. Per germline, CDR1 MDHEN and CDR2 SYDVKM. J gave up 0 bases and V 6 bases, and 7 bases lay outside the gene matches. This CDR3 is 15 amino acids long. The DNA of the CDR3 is TGTGCCAGCAGGGCAAGCGGGGGCATCTCCTACGAGCAGTACTTC. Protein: CASRASGGISYEQYF. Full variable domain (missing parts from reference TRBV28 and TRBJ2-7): DVKVTQSSRYLVKRTGEKVFLECVQDMDHENMFWYRQDPGLGLRLIYFSYDVKMKEKGDIPEGYSVSREKKERFSLILESASTNQTSMYLCASRASGGISYEQYFGPGTRLTVT.